Listed here is a single T cell receptor (beta chain). The sample comes from a study of T cells expressing NK-cell markers. Study context: CD3+CD56+NKG2C+, CD3+CD56+NKG2C- and CD3+CD56-NKG2C+ T cells, once sorted, supplied the TCR beta repertoires.

The CDR3 is 13 residues long. TCRdb processed the 5' RACE reads again and assigns one entry to each CDR3 protein, with no DNA. In total, the table holds 500,000 or so distinct CDR3 sequences. The receptor's source is a man aged 18 to 29 in good health. This chain joins TRBV12-3 or TRBV12-4 and TRBJ1-3. The sequencing input was blood T cells: a sorted CD56 or NKG2C T cell subset, CD4+ or CD8+ T cells, or bulk PBMC T cells (not recorded which). CDR3: CASRVAAGNTIYF.